This T cell receptor beta chain was documented in a study of spatial heterogeneity in lung cancer. MiXCR, run by TCRdb on the 5' RACE reads, gives a single entry per CDR3 protein. The data hold 89,000 or so distinct CDR3 sequences, with approximately 21% observed a single time. The time point here: sample taken at primary tumor resection. TCRs were sequenced from unsorted whole RNA of tumor, nontumor lung or PBMC. The sample in question was PBMCs, obtained at surgery. The origin of this receptor is a male donor with early-stage non-small cell lung cancer.

In nucleotides, the CDR3 is TGTGCCAGCAGCTTTAGAGGGGATCAGGGCAATCAGCCCCAGCATTTT. This gives the protein CASSFRGDQGNQPQHF. This rearrangement joins TRBV5-6 to TRBJ1-5; TRBD1 is a possible D gene (5 bases). Trimming stripped 2 bases from V and 2 bases from J, with 14 bases between. Germline-derived CDR1 and CDR2 are SGHDT and YYEEEE. The CDR3 covers 16 residues.